One sample yielded the 4 T cell receptor beta chains listed below, sequenced in a study of blood T cell repertoires in COVID-19. This table comes from immunoSEQ multiplex PCR, and its TCRdb copy is limited to in-frame clones, with some not included. Of about 390,000 clones listed, 70% to 90% are singletons. The material sequenced was peripheral blood. These receptors all come from a woman in her fifties or sixties with COVID-19, enrolled during active disease.

The chain carries TRBV5-1 and TRBJ2-1; tentatively, D is TRBD2 (5 bases). Trimming took off 5 bases at V and 3 bases at J, with 12 bases between the two ends. Germline CDR1 is SGHRS and CDR2 is YFSETQ. The CDR3 runs to 14 residues. The CDR3: CASSSRGLYNEQFF. As DNA, the CDR3 is TGCGCCAGCAGTAGTCGCGGACTCTACAATGAGCAGTTCTTC.

This chain links TRBV6-5 with TRBJ2-3, with no clear D. Germline CDR1 MNHEY, CDR2 SVGAGI. The CDR3 consists of 11 residues. The V end lost 5 bases, the J end lost 4 bases, and 4 bases lay between the germline ends. Written as DNA, the CDR3 is TGTGCCAGCAGTCCTCCAGATACGCAGTATTTT. As protein: CASSPPDTQYF.

The V call is TRBV27, the J call TRBJ1-1; maybe TRBD1 (5 bases). V lost 3 bases and J 3 bases, leaving 11 bases between the germline ends. The CDR3 loop spans 14 amino acids. The germline V gene has CDR1 MNHEY and CDR2 SMNVEV (reference sequence). The CDR3 nucleotides are TGTGCCAGCAGTTTTGTAGAAGGGGACACTGAAGCTTTCTTT. Translation gives CASSFVEGDTEAFF.

The chain uses TRBV2 and TRBJ2-7; 10 bases line up with TRBD1. Looked up from germline, CDR1 is SNHLY and CDR2 is FYNNEI. CDR3 length: 16 residues. The J segment lost 0 bases and the V segment lost 5 bases, leaving 7 bases of the junction unmatched. Written as DNA, the CDR3 is TGTGCCAGCAGTCTGTCCGGACAGGGGGTCTCCTACGAGCAGTACTTC. Translated: CASSLSGQGVSYEQYF.